A single sample is the source of the 20 T cell receptor beta chains below, sequenced in a study of shared clonotypes between healthy human individuals. Clones were sequenced by immunoSEQ multiplex PCR, and TCRdb holds only the in-frame ones, with some missing. The sample holds 1.5 million to 1.9 million clones, 98% seen once. Sequencing was done on a sample of naive CD4+ T cells sorted from blood. Subset reported: CD45RA+ positively selected. The source of these receptors is a man in his thirties or forties in good health.

The chain has TRBV2 and TRBJ2-3; D ambiguous. V was pared by 1 base and J by 1 base, with 6 bases between. The CDR3 is made up of 14 amino acids. The germline CDR1 and CDR2 sequences are SNHLY and FYNNEI. The DNA for the CDR3 is TGTGCCAGCAGTGAAGAATTCGGCACAGATACGCAGTATTTT. Translated, it gives CASSEEFGTDTQYF.

The rearrangement links TRBV14 to TRBJ2-1, with 7 bases that match TRBD2. CDR1 and CDR2 from the germline V gene are SGHDN and FVKESK. With V trimmed by 4 bases and J by 4 bases, 7 bases remained unmatched. This CDR3 has 15 residues. CDR3 protein: CASSPALAAYNEQFF. In DNA, the CDR3 is TGTGCCAGCAGCCCGGCTCTAGCGGCATACAATGAGCAGTTCTTC.

The chain employs TRBV5-6 and TRBJ2-7; maybe TRBD1 (6 bases). Germline V gives CDR1 SGHDT, CDR2 YYEEEE. This CDR3 is built from 13 residues. Trimming left V 3 bases short and J 1 base short, with 8 bases between. The CDR3 DNA is TGTGCCAGCAGCTGGACAGTATCCTACGAGCAGTACTTC. Translation gives CASSWTVSYEQYF.

The rearrangement joins TRBV19 to TRBJ2-7, with D perhaps being TRBD1 or TRBD2 (5 bases each). This CDR3 spans 14 amino acids. The germline gives CDR1 LNHDA, CDR2 SQIVND (reference sequence). V lost 4 bases, J lost 2 bases, and 12 bases lay in between. This CDR3 reads CASSTGRTTYEQYF. CDR3 coding DNA: TGTGCCAGTAGTACGGGACGGACAACCTACGAGCAGTACTTC.

The rearrangement uses TRBV18 and TRBJ2-4; D remains ambiguous. Germline V lookup: CDR1 KGHSH, CDR2 LQKENI. This CDR3 region has 13 residues. The V and J ends lost 3 bases and 5 bases respectively, with 8 bases between them. CDR3 residues: CASSPAPQNIQYF. The CDR3 nucleotides read TGTGCCAGCTCACCGGCCCCGCAAAACATTCAGTACTTC.

The chain links TRBV5-4 to TRBJ2-1; 12 nucleotides agree with TRBD2. The V gene's germline CDR1 is SGHNT and CDR2 YYREEE (reference sequence). The CDR3 extends over 15 amino acids. The V and J ends lost 4 bases and 7 bases, in that order; junction bases with no gene match: 6. CDR3 sequence: CASSLGGLAGNEQFF. The CDR3 DNA follows: TGTGCCAGCAGCCTCGGAGGACTAGCGGGAAATGAGCAGTTCTTC.

The chain links TRBV10-1 to TRBJ2-2, with TRBD1 matching over 7 bases. Trimming cost V 6 bases and J 0 bases; bases outside gene matches: 4. The CDR3 is 15 residues long. The germline V gene has CDR1 WNHNN and CDR2 SYGVQD (reference sequence). The CDR3 protein is CASSRQGANTGELFF. The CDR3 bases are TGCGCCAGCAGCAGACAGGGAGCGAACACCGGGGAGCTGTTTTTT.

The chain combines TRBV6-1 with TRBJ1-3; no reliable D call. Per the germline V gene, CDR1 is MNHNS and CDR2 is SASEGT. The CDR3 runs 13 residues. Trimming took 7 bases from V and 0 from J, leaving 7 bases between them. CDR3 sequence: CASMRFSGNTIYF. In nucleotides, the CDR3 is TGTGCCAGCATGAGGTTCTCTGGAAACACCATATATTTT.

The chain carries TRBV18 and TRBJ1-1, with D possibly matching TRBD1 (6 bases). V lost 2 bases and J 1 base, leaving 23 bases between the germline ends. The CDR3 sequence is 19 residues long. Per germline, CDR1 KGHSH and CDR2 LQKENI. The CDR3 region has the DNA TGTGCCAGCTCACCATTGTTCCAGTCACCGGGGACAAGGAACACTGAAGCTTTCTTT. Its translation: CASSPLFQSPGTRNTEAFF. The full variable domain, with the rest looked up from reference TRBV18 and TRBJ1-1, is NAGVMQNPRHLVRRRGQEARLRCSPMKGHSHVYWYRQLPEEGLKFMVYLQKENIIDESGMPKERFSAEFPKEGPSILRIQQVVRGDSAAYFCASSPLFQSPGTRNTEAFFGQGTRLTVV.

This clone appeared a few times. This CDR3 is also generated by other DNA sequences in the sample. The chain recombines TRBV15 with TRBJ2-7, with 7 positions matching TRBD1. The CDR3 totals 13 residues. V lost 3 bases, J lost 2 bases, and 1 base stayed unmatched. The germline V gene encodes CDR1 LNHNV and CDR2 YYDKDF (reference sequence). CDR3 in amino acids: CATSRDRTYEQYF. The CDR3 DNA reads TGTGCCACCAGCAGGGACAGGACCTACGAGCAGTACTTC.

The gene calls are TRBV19 and TRBJ2-7, with 12 bases fitting TRBD2. J gave up 2 bases and V 5 bases, and 4 bases lay outside the gene matches. CDR3 size: 15 residues. Germline V lookup: CDR1 LNHDA, CDR2 SQIVND (reference sequence). The CDR3 sequence: CASSASSGRAYEQYF. CDR3 DNA: TGTGCCAGTAGTGCTTCTAGCGGGAGGGCCTACGAGCAGTACTTC.

V is TRBV9 and J is TRBJ2-4; possibly TRBD1 for D (6 bases). The CDR3 runs to 15 residues. Trimming cost V 1 base and J 10 bases, with 18 bases left between them. Germline CDR1 and CDR2: SGDLS and YYNGEE. The DNA of the CDR3 is TGTGCCAGCAGCGTACTCGGGACACCCTCGGAGATTCAGTACTTC. It translates to CASSVLGTPSEIQYF.

The CDR3: CASSPYQETQYF. The CDR3 DNA is TGTGCCAGCAGCCCGTACCAAGAGACCCAGTACTTC. This sequence joins TRBV27 and TRBJ2-5; no clear D gene. The CDR3 has 12 residues. The germline V gene encodes CDR1 MNHEY and CDR2 SMNVEV (reference sequence). V lost 6 bases and J lost 0, with 5 bases in between.

The V gene is TRBV28, the J gene TRBJ1-2; D call uncertain. Per the germline V gene, CDR1 is MDHEN and CDR2 is SYDVKM. Trimming stripped 3 bases from V and 5 bases from J, with 7 bases between. This CDR3 is 12 amino acids long. The CDR3 region has the DNA TGTGCCAGCAGTTTGCAGCAGTATGGCTACACCTTC. It specifies CASSLQQYGYTF.

V is TRBV29-1 and J is TRBJ2-1, with 7 bases aligning to TRBD2. Per the germline V gene, CDR1 is SQVTM and CDR2 is ANQGSEA. This CDR3 is built from 13 residues. The ends lost 5 bases at V and 1 base at J; junction bases unmatched: 2. CDR3 sequence (DNA): TGCAGCGTTTTGCGGGAGTCCTACAATGAGCAGTTCTTC. Residues: CSVLRESYNEQFF.

V gene TRBV28 combines with J gene TRBJ2-1; no clear D. Germline values: CDR1 MDHEN, CDR2 SYDVKM. The CDR3 loop spans 14 amino acids. V lost 5 bases to trimming and J lost 8 bases, with 16 bases between them. The CDR3 region is CASSPTLGLYEQFF. DNA for the CDR3: TGTGCCAGCAGTCCCACCCTGGGCCTTTATGAGCAGTTCTTC.

The J gene is TRBJ1-2, the V gene TRBV5-4; D possibly corresponds to TRBD1 (5 bases). The CDR3 covers 14 residues. V lost 0 bases to trimming and J lost 7 bases, with 13 bases between them. The germline gives CDR1 SGHNT, CDR2 YYREEE (reference sequence). The CDR3 nucleotides read TGTGCCAGCAGCTTGGAGCGGGGCGAGAGTGGCTACACCTTC. Amino acids: CASSLERGESGYTF.

The chain has TRBV7-8 and TRBJ2-2; D call uncertain. V dropped 5 bases and J dropped 3 bases, with 4 bases sitting between them. From germline, CDR1 is SGHVS and CDR2 FQNEAQ. This CDR3 is built from 12 residues. In nucleotides, the CDR3 is TGTGCCAGCAGCCCCTACACCGGGGAGCTGTTTTTT. Its protein is CASSPYTGELFF.

The genes are TRBV5-1 and TRBJ2-3; D tentatively fits TRBD1 or TRBD2 (6 bases each). This CDR3 has 14 residues. CDR1 SGHRS and CDR2 YFSETQ come from the germline V gene. Between the trimmed V and J ends, which lost 3 bases and 5 bases, there was a span of 13 bases. Written as DNA, the CDR3 is TGCGCCAGCAGCTCGCCGGAGGGGGGAGATACGCAGTATTTT. Residues: CASSSPEGGDTQYF.

The rearrangement links TRBV19 to TRBJ1-1; D is uncertain. V lost 4 bases and J 4 bases, leaving 10 bases between the germline ends. CDR1 LNHDA and CDR2 SQIVND come from the germline V gene (reference sequence). This CDR3 has 13 amino acids. The CDR3 here is CASSSRGSTEAFF. The CDR3 DNA sequence: TGTGCCAGTAGTAGCCGGGGTAGCACTGAAGCTTTCTTT.